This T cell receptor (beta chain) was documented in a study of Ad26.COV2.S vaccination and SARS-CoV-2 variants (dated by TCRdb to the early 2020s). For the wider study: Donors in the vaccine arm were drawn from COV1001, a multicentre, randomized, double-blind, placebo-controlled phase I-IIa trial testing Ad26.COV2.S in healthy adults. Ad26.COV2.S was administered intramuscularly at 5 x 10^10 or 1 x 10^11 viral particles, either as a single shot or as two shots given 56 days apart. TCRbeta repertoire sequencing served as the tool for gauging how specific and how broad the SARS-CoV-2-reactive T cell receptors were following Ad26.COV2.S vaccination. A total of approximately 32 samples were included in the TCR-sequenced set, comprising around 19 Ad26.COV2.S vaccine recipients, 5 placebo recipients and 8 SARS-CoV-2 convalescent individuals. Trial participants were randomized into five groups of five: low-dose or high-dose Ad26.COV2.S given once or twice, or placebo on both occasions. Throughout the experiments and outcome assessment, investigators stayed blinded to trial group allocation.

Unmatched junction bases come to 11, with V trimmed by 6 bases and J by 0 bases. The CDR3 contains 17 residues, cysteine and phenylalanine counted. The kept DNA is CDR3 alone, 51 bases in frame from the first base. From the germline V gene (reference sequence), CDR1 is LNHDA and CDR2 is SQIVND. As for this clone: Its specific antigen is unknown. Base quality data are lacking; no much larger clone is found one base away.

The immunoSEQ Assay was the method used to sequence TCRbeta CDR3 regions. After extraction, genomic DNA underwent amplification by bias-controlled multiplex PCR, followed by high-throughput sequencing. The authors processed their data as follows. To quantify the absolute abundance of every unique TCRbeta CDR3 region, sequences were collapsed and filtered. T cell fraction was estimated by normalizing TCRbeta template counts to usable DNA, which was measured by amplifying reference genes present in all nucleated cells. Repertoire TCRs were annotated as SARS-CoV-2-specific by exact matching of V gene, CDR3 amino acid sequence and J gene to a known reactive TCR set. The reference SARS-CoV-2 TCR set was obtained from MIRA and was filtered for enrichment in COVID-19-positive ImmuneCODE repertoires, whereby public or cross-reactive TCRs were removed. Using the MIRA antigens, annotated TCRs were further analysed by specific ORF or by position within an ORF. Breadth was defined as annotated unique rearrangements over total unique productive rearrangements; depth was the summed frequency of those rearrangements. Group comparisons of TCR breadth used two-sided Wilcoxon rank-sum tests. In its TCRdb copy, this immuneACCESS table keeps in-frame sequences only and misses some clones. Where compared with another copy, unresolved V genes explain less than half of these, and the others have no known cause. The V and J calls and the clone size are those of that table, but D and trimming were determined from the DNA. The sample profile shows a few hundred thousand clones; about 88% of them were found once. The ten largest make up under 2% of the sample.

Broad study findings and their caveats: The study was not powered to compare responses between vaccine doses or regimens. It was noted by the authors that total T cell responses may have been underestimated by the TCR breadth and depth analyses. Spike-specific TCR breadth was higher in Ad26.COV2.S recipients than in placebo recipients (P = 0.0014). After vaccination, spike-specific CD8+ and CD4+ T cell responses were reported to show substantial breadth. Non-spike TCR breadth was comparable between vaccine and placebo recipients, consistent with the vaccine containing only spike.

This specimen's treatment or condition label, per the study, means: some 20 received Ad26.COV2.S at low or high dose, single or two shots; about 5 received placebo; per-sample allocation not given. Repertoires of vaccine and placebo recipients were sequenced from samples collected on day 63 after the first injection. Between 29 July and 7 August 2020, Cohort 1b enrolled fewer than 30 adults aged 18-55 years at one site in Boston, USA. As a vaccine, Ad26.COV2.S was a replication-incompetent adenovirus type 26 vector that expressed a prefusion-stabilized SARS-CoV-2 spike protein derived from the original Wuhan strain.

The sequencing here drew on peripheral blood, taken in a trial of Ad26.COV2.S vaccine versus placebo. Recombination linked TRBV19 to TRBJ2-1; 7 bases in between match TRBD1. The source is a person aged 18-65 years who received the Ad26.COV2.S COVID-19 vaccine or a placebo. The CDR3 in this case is CASRTLQGMNSYNEQFF. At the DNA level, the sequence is TGTGCCAGTAGAACTTTACAGGGGATGAACTCCTACAATGAGCAGTTCTTC.